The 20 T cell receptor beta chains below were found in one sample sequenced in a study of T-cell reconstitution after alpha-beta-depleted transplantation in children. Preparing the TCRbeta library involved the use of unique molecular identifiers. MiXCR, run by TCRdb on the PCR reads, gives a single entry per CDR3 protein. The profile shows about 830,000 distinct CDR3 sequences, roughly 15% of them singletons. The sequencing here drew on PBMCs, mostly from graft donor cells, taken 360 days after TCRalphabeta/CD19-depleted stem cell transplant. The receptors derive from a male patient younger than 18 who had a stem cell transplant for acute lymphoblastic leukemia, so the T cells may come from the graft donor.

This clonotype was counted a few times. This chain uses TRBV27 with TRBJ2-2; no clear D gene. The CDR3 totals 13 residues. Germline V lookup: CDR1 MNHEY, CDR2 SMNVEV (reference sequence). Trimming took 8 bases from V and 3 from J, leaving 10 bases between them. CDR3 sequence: CASGYLYTGELFF. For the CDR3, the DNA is TGTGCCAGCGGATACTTGTACACCGGGGAGCTGTTTTTT.

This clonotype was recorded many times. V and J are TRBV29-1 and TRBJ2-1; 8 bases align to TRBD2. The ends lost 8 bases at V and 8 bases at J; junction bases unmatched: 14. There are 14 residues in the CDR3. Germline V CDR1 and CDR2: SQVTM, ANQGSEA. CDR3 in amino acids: CSPWGTRPNHEQFF. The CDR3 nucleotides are TGCAGCCCTTGGGGGACTAGGCCTAACCATGAGCAGTTCTTC.

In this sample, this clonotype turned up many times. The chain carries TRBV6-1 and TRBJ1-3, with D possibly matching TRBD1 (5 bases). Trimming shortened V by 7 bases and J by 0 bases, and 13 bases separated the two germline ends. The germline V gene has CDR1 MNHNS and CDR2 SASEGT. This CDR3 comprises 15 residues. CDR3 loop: CASTPADSSGNTIYF. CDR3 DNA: TGTGCCAGCACCCCGGCAGACAGCTCTGGAAACACCATATATTTT.

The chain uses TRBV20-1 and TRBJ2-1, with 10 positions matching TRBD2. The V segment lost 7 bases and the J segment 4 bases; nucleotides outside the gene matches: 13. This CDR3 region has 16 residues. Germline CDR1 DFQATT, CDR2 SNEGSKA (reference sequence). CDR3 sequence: CSGVEYGLAAYNEQFF. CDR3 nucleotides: TGCAGTGGCGTAGAGTACGGACTAGCGGCGTACAATGAGCAGTTCTTC.

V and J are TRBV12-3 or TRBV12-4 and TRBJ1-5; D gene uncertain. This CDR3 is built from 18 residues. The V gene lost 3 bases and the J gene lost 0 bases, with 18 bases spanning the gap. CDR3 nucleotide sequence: TGTGCCAGCAGTTTGGGTATCCACCAAAGCCTTAGCAATCAGCCCCAGCATTTT. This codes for CASSLGIHQSLSNQPQHF.

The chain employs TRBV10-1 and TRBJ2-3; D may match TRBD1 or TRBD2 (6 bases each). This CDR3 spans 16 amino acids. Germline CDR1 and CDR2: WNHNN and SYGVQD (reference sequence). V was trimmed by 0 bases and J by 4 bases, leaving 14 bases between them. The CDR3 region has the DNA TGCGCCAGCAGTGAGTCTAGGGGGAGGCGCGCAGATACGCAGTATTTT. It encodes CASSESRGRRADTQYF.

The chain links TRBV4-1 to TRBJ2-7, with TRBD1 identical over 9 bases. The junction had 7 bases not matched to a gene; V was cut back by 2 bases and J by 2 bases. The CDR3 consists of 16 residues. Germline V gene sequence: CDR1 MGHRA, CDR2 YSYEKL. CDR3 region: CASSQLPGQGPYEQYF. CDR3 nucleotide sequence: TGCGCCAGCAGCCAACTTCCGGGACAGGGCCCCTACGAGCAGTACTTC.

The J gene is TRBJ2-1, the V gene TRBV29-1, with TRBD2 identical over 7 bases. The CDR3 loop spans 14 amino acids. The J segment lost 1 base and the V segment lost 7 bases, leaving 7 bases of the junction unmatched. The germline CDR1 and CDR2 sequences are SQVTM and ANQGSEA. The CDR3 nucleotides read TGCAGCGCCCGGATGGGGGGGTCCTACAATGAGCAGTTCTTC. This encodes CSARMGGSYNEQFF.

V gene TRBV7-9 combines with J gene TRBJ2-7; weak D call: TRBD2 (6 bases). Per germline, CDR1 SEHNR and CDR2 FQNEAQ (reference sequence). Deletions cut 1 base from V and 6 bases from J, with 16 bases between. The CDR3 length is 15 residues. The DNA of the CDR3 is TGTGCCAGCAGCTTAGTCGGGAGAGGTACTAGCGAGCAGTACTTC. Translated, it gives CASSLVGRGTSEQYF.

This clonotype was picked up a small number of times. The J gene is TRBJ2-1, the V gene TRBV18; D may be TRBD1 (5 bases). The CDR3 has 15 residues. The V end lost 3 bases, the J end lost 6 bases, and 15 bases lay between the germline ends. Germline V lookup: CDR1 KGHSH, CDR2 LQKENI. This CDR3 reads CASSPGLLLVNEQFF. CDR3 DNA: TGTGCCAGCTCACCGGGGCTGTTGTTGGTCAATGAGCAGTTCTTC.

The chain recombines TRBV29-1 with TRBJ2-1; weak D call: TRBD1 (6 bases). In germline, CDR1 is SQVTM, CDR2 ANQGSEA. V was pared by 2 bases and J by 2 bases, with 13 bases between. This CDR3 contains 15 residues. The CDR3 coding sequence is TGCAGCGTTGAATTTACAGGGCGCCCCTACAATGAGCAGTTCTTC. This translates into CSVEFTGRPYNEQFF.

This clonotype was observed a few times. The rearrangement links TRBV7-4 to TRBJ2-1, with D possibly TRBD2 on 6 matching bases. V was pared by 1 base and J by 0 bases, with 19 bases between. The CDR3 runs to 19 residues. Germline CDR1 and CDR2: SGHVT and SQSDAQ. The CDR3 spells CASSLVTHTSSGSYNEQFF. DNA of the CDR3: TGTGCCAGCAGCTTAGTGACTCACACTAGCTCGGGCTCCTACAATGAGCAGTTCTTC.

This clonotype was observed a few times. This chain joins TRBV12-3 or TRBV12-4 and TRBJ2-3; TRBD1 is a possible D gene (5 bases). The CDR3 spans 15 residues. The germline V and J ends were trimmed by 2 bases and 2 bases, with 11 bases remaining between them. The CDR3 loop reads CASSLKLDITDTQYF. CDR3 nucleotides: TGTGCCAGCAGTTTAAAACTGGACATCACAGATACGCAGTATTTT.

The CDR3 spells CASRPQGGEKLFF. The CDR3 coding sequence is TGTGCCAGCAGGCCACAGGGCGGTGAAAAACTGTTTTTT. This sequence joins TRBV3-1 and TRBJ1-4; D possibly corresponds to TRBD1 (6 bases). Trimming stripped 6 bases from V and 7 bases from J, with 12 bases between. Germline V gene data show CDR1 as LGHDT and CDR2 as YNNKEL (reference sequence). The CDR3 sequence is 13 residues long.

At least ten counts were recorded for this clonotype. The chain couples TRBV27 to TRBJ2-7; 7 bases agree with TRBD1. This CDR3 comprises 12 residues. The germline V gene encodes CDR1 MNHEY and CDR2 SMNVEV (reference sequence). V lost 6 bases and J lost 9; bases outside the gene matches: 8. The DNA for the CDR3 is TGTGCCAGCAGGAGACCAGGACAGGCGCAGTACTTC. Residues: CASRRPGQAQYF.

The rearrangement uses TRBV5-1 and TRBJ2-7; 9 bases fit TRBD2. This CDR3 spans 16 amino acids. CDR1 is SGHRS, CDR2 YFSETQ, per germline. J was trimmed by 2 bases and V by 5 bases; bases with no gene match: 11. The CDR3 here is CASSVGQREVTYEQYF. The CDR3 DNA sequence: TGCGCCAGCAGTGTAGGTCAGCGGGAGGTTACCTACGAGCAGTACTTC.

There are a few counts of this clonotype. The CDR3 sequence: CASSPGLHNEQFF. CDR3 sequence (DNA): TGCGCCAGCAGCCCGGGACTCCACAATGAGCAGTTCTTC. The chain recombines TRBV5-1 with TRBJ2-1; D is perhaps TRBD2 (6 bases). The germline V gene has CDR1 SGHRS and CDR2 YFSETQ. This CDR3 is built from 13 residues. The ends were cut back, 4 bases at V and 5 bases at J, with 10 bases in the middle.

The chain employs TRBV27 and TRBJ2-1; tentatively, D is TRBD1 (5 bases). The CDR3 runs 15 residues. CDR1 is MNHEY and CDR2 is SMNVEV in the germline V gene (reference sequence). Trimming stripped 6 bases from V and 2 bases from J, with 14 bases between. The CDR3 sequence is CASSVRWGTYNEQFF. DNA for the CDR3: TGTGCCAGCAGCGTGCGGTGGGGCACCTACAATGAGCAGTTCTTC.

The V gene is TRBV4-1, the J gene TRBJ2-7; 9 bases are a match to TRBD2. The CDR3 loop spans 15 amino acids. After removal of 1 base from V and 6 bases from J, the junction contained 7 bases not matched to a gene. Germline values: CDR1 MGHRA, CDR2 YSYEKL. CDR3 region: CASSQVLAGAAEQYF. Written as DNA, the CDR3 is TGCGCCAGCAGCCAAGTGTTAGCGGGAGCTGCCGAGCAGTACTTC.

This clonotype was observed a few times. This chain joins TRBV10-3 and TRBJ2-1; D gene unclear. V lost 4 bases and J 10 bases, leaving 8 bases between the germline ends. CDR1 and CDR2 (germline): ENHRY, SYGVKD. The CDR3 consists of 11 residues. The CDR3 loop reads CAISVLSEQFF. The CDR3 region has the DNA TGTGCCATCAGTGTTCTTTCCGAGCAGTTCTTC.